This passage covers 17 T cell receptor beta chains from one sample sequenced in a study of T cells in women clearing cervical HPV infection. Assay: immunoSEQ multiplex PCR; the TCRdb copy retains only in-frame clones and omits some. This table lists 42,000 or so clones. Sequences were obtained from blood buffy coat. These receptors all come from a woman between 18 and 70 years old with a cervical HPV16 infection that either progressed to CIN3+ or cleared (not recorded which).

CDR3 loop: CASSLEGTPAEAFF. Incomplete CDR3 DNA: TGTGCCAGCAGCTTAGAAGGGACACCCGCTGAA. This chain uses TRBV7-9 with TRBJ1-1, with D perhaps matching TRBD1 (6 bases). The read terminates 3 residues ahead of where the CDR3 ends, so the germline J gene completes it. The CDR3 totals 14 residues. Germline lookup yields CDR1 SEHNR and CDR2 FQNEAQ (reference sequence). Trimming pared 1 base from V and 6 bases from J, leaving 12 bases between.

Concerning this clone: The read is 3 residues too short to cover the CDR3 end, so that end is filled in from the germline J gene. This chain links TRBV18 with TRBJ2-7, with 9 bases that match TRBD2. The CDR3 has 18 amino acids. Germline-derived CDR1 and CDR2 are KGHSH and LQKENI. The trim removed 1 base at V and 3 bases at J, leaving 13 bases unmatched. CDR3 bases read: TGTGCCAGCTCACCACGTTCAGGAATAGCGGGGGAAATCTACGAG. As protein: CASSPRSGIAGEIYE. The full CDR3 is CASSPRSGIAGEIYEQYF.

About this clone itself: The sequenced fragment ends 3 residues before the CDR3 boundary, so the rest is inferred from the germline J gene. The rearrangement links TRBV2 to TRBJ2-1; 11 nucleotides match TRBD2. The CDR3 runs to 15 residues. Trimming took 7 bases from V and 4 from J; bases not matched to a gene: 6. Germline-derived CDR1 and CDR2 are SNHLY and FYNNEI. CDR3 region: CASKLAGGSYNEQFF. Partial CDR3 DNA: TGTGCCAGCAAGCTAGCGGGGGGATCGTACAATGAG.

As regards this clone: The DNA ends 3 residues before the CDR3 does, and the rest of the CDR3 is filled in from the germline J gene. This chain uses TRBV14 with TRBJ1-1; 7 nucleotides match TRBD1. The CDR3 spans 13 residues. Germline CDR1 reads SGHDN; CDR2 reads FVKESK. The junction had 0 bases not matched to a gene; V was cut back by 1 base and J by 4 bases. Incomplete CDR3 DNA: TGTGCCAGCAGCCAAGGACAGGGCACTGAA. Its protein product is CASSQGQGTE. From start to end, the CDR3 is CASSQGQGTEAFF. Full variable domain (outside the CDR3, taken from reference TRBV14 and TRBJ1-1): EAGVTQFPSHSVIEKGQTVTLRCDPISGHDNLYWYRRVMGKEIKFLLHFVKESKQDESGMPNNRFLAERTGGTYSTLKVQPAELEDSGVYFCASSQGQGTEAFFGQGTRLTVV.

Note on this clone: The read ends 3 residues shy of where the CDR3 ends; the end is completed using the germline J gene. The gene calls are TRBV7-3 and TRBJ1-2; 8 nucleotides agree with TRBD1. The CDR3 has 15 residues. V shed 5 bases and J 5 bases; nucleotides not matched to a gene: 10. Germline V lookup: CDR1 SGHTA, CDR2 FQGTGA. The DNA read from the CDR3 is TGTGCCAGCAGCCTCGGACAGGGTTTAGGGTATGGC. It codes for CASSLGQGLGYG. The whole CDR3 sequence is CASSLGQGLGYGYTF.

CDR3 bases read: TGCAGTGCTAAGGTTGACTTACTCGAG. It translates to CSAKVDLLE. The entire CDR3 protein is CSAKVDLLEQYF. This sequence joins TRBV20-1 and TRBJ2-7; D gene ambiguous. The read stops 3 residues short of the end of the CDR3; the missing end is completed from the germline J gene. The CDR3 runs to 12 residues. The germline V gene encodes CDR1 DFQATT and CDR2 SNEGSKA (reference sequence). The V and J ends lost 4 bases and 6 bases respectively, with 13 bases between them.

Points on this clone: Read sequence stops 3 residues before the CDR3 end, and the germline J gene provides the missing end. The gene calls are TRBV10-3 and TRBJ1-2, with D perhaps TRBD1 (6 bases). Germline V lookup: CDR1 ENHRY, CDR2 SYGVKD. Trimming took 4 bases from V and 2 from J, leaving 14 bases between them. The CDR3 covers 15 residues. Partial CDR3 DNA: TGTGCCATCAGTGCCCCGACCGACAGGAACTATGGC. Its translation: CAISAPTDRNYG. The whole CDR3 is CAISAPTDRNYGYTF.

Remarks on this clone: Read coverage stops 3 residues before the CDR3 terminus; the germline J gene supplies the remainder. This chain joins TRBV30 and TRBJ2-2, with 8 bases that match TRBD2. The germline V gene has CDR1 GTSNPN and CDR2 SVGIG (reference sequence). V dropped 3 bases and J dropped 2; count of bases not matched to a gene: 5. This CDR3 is built from 15 residues. CDR3 DNA, as far as it was read: TGTGCCTGGAGCCCCCTAGCGGGCAACACCGGGGAG. Protein sequence: CAWSPLAGNTGE. The full CDR3 protein is CAWSPLAGNTGELFF.

Notes on this clone: The CDR3 end is not reached by the read, which stops 3 residues before it; the germline J gene fills it in. The V call is TRBV11-3, the J call TRBJ2-3, with 8 bases lining up with TRBD1. V shed 4 bases and J 0 bases; nucleotides not matched to a gene: 3. Germline V lookup: CDR1 SGHNT, CDR2 YENEEA. This CDR3 is 15 amino acids long. Incomplete CDR3 DNA: TGTGCCAGCAGCTCGCGGACAGGGAGCACAGATACG. It encodes CASSSRTGSTDT. The whole CDR3 region reads CASSSRTGSTDTQYF.

In the case of this clone: The read terminates 3 residues ahead of where the CDR3 ends, so the germline J gene completes it. The chain uses TRBV20-1 and TRBJ2-1; D remains ambiguous. The CDR3 totals 13 residues. Per germline, CDR1 DFQATT and CDR2 SNEGSKA (reference sequence). Trimming stripped 6 bases from V and 5 bases from J, with 14 bases between. CDR3 DNA, as far as it was read: TGCAGTGCCCGCCTAGGAGTTGACAATGAG. Encoded protein: CSARLGVDNE. The complete CDR3 protein is CSARLGVDNEQFF.

Details on this clone: Read sequence stops 3 residues before the CDR3 end, and the germline J gene provides the missing end. This rearrangement joins TRBV19 to TRBJ2-7; possibly TRBD2 for D (6 bases). The CDR3 runs to 15 residues. Germline lookup yields CDR1 LNHDA and CDR2 SQIVND (reference sequence). Deletions cut 4 bases from V and 0 bases from J, with 13 bases between. CDR3 protein: CASSKVRDSSYEQYF. Incomplete CDR3 DNA: TGTGCCAGTAGTAAGGTTAGGGACTCCTCCTACGAG.

Comment on this clone: Sequencing ends 3 residues short of the CDR3 end; the germline J gene provides the rest. The V call is TRBV7-9, the J call TRBJ1-1, with D unresolved. Trimming took off 5 bases at V and 1 base at J, with 14 bases between the two ends. CDR3 size: 15 residues. Germline CDR1 and CDR2: SEHNR and FQNEAQ (reference sequence). The sequenced part of the CDR3 DNA is TGTGCCAGCAGCCCGCCAGTTCCCCCGAACACTGAA. Translation: CASSPPVPPNTE. The CDR3 as a whole reads CASSPPVPPNTEAFF.

In the case of this clone: The read falls 3 residues short of the CDR3 end, and the missing part is taken from the germline J gene. This rearrangement joins TRBV25-1 to TRBJ2-5; 7 bases agree with TRBD1. The germline CDR1 and CDR2 sequences are MGHDK and SYGVNS. V gave up 4 bases and J gave up 4 bases; unmatched junction bases: 6. The CDR3 runs to 14 residues. Partial CDR3 DNA: TGTGCCAGCAGTGGCCGACAGGGTGGAGAGACC. It specifies CASSGRQGGET. The CDR3 as a whole reads CASSGRQGGETQYF.

In regard to this clone: Read sequence stops 3 residues before the CDR3 end, and the germline J gene provides the missing end. The chain has TRBV20-1 and TRBJ1-2; unclear D gene. The CDR3 has 13 residues. CDR1 and CDR2 from the germline V gene are DFQATT and SNEGSKA (reference sequence). This chain's CDR3 is CSARDPRDIGYTF. CDR3 DNA (partial): TGCAGTGCTAGAGATCCGCGCGATATCGGC.

CDR3 in amino acids: CSVDEKGLGWPSEQYF. The CDR3 DNA, read in part, is TGCAGCGTTGACGAAAAGGGGTTGGGGTGGCCCTCCGAG. The chain is built from TRBV29-1 and TRBJ2-7, with a possible D match to TRBD1 (5 bases). The read is 3 residues too short to cover the CDR3 end, so that end is filled in from the germline J gene. The CDR3 totals 16 residues. Germline V gene data show CDR1 as SQVTM and CDR2 as ANQGSEA. Between the trimmed V and J ends, which lost 3 bases and 6 bases, there was a span of 24 bases.

Points on this clone: The read terminates 3 residues ahead of where the CDR3 ends, so the germline J gene completes it. The gene calls are TRBV19 and TRBJ1-4, with 7 bases aligning to TRBD1. Germline CDR1 LNHDA, CDR2 SQIVND (reference sequence). V lost 5 bases and J lost 0; bases outside the gene matches: 0. The CDR3 spans 14 residues. The DNA read from the CDR3 is TGTGCCAGTAGTGGACAGGCAACTAATGAAAAA. This sequence encodes CASSGQATNEK. The complete CDR3 reads CASSGQATNEKLFF.

A word on this clone: The read terminates 3 residues ahead of where the CDR3 ends, so the germline J gene completes it. The chain links TRBV5-4 to TRBJ2-7, with TRBD1 identical over 7 bases. After removal of 5 bases from V and 5 bases from J, the junction contained 10 bases not matched to a gene. CDR1 SGHNT and CDR2 YYREEE come from the germline V gene (reference sequence). The CDR3 consists of 14 residues. The sequenced CDR3 bases are TGTGCCAGCAGAGGGGGCCCAGGGGTGAACGAG. Its protein product is CASRGGPGVNE. The whole CDR3 protein is CASRGGPGVNEQYF. Variable domain in full (rest from reference TRBV5-4 and TRBJ2-7): ETGVTQSPTHLIKTRGQQVTLRCSSQSGHNTVSWYQQALGQGPQFIFQYYREEENGRGNFPPRFSGLQFPNYSSELNVNALELDDSALYLCASRGGPGVNEQYFGPGTRLTVT.